A single sample gave rise to the 23 T cell receptor beta chains below, sequenced in a study of cytomegalovirus exposure and HLA in healthy donors listed by TCRdb under 2017. Libraries were constructed by the immunoSEQ multiplex PCR assay. The immuneACCESS repertoire file appears here via TCRdb, limited to in-frame rearrangements. These files lack a portion of the clones; in checked studies, under half of the deficit traces to unresolved V genes, and the cause of the others is not known. For this sample there are tens of thousands of clones; roughly nine tenths appear just once. The ten largest clones represent over 12% of the sample. The sample consisted of PBMCs. The receptors originated from a woman younger than 35 in good health and CMV-seronegative.

The rearrangement uses TRBV19 and TRBJ2-1, with D perhaps TRBD1 (5 bases). Between the trimmed V and J ends, which lost 7 bases and 4 bases, there was a span of 14 bases. The length of the CDR3 is 14 residues. Germline loops: CDR1 LNHDA, CDR2 SQIVND (reference sequence). CDR3 amino acids: CASTTSDTYNEQFF. The CDR3 nucleotides read TGTGCCAGTACCACCTCGGACACATACAATGAGCAGTTCTTC.

The rearrangement joins TRBV6-6 to TRBJ2-1; 9 bases line up with TRBD1. This CDR3 contains 14 residues. Germline CDR1 MNHNY, CDR2 SVGAGI (reference sequence). V dropped 2 bases and J dropped 7; count of bases not matched to a gene: 3. DNA for the CDR3: TGTGCCAGCAGTTACCGGGACAGGGTAAATGAGCAGTTCTTC. Translation: CASSYRDRVNEQFF.

The CDR3 region is CASSVGGQSNQPQHF. The CDR3 DNA is TGTGCCAGCAGCGTAGGAGGACAAAGCAATCAGCCCCAGCATTTT. V and J are TRBV9 and TRBJ1-5, with D perhaps matching TRBD1 (5 bases). The CDR3 contains 15 residues. Trimming pared 0 bases from V and 1 base from J, leaving 8 bases between. CDR1 SGDLS and CDR2 YYNGEE come from the germline V gene.

This clone showed up just once. The V gene is TRBV5-1, the J gene TRBJ2-2; 7 bases map to TRBD2. Trimming took 4 bases from V and 0 from J; bases not matched to a gene: 3. The CDR3 is 15 residues long. Germline CDR1 reads SGHRS; CDR2 reads YFSETQ. The CDR3 DNA reads as TGCGCCAGCAGCCTAAGCGGGGCGAACACCGGGGAGCTGTTTTTT. Translation gives CASSLSGANTGELFF.

The chain combines TRBV10-3 with TRBJ2-7; D is unresolved. Trimming cost V 2 bases and J 0 bases, with 11 bases left between them. CDR3 length: 15 amino acids. Germline loops: CDR1 ENHRY, CDR2 SYGVKD. CDR3 in amino acids: CAISEPGSSSYEQYF. DNA for the CDR3: TGTGCCATCAGTGAGCCGGGTTCAAGCTCCTACGAGCAGTACTTC.

The chain uses TRBV2 and TRBJ1-2; 7 bases match TRBD1. Looked up from germline, CDR1 is SNHLY and CDR2 is FYNNEI. V gave up 6 bases and J gave up 3 bases; unmatched junction bases: 7. This CDR3 comprises 14 residues. DNA of the CDR3: TGTGCCAGCAGCCGGGACAGAGGTTACTATGGCTACACCTTC. Translating gives CASSRDRGYYGYTF.

This chain links TRBV19 with TRBJ2-1; D possibly corresponds to TRBD1 (6 bases). V was clipped by 5 bases and J by 9 bases, with 17 bases between them. The CDR3 contains 14 residues. Germline lookup yields CDR1 LNHDA and CDR2 SQIVND (reference sequence). The DNA for the CDR3 is TGTGCCAGTAGTCGTTTCGGGAAGGACAGTGAGCAGTTCTTC. This translates into CASSRFGKDSEQFF.

V and J are TRBV7-9 and TRBJ1-4, with 11 bases matching TRBD1. The CDR3 contains 15 residues. V trimming: 4 bases; J trimming: 8 bases; junction bases outside the gene matches: 6. In germline, CDR1 is SEHNR, CDR2 FQNEAQ (reference sequence). The CDR3 DNA follows: TGTGCCAGCAGCTCCGGGACAGGGGGGAGGGAAAAACTGTTTTTT. It yields the protein CASSSGTGGREKLFF.

This sequence joins TRBV11-2 and TRBJ2-7; possible D gene TRBD2, 6 bases. Germline V gene sequence: CDR1 SGHAT, CDR2 FQNNGV. This CDR3 has 14 residues. With 5 bases removed from V and 0 bases from J, the gap between germline ends came to 11 bases. The CDR3 coding sequence is TGTGCCAGCAGCCCGCCCGGGAGCTCCTACGAGCAGTACTTC. It specifies CASSPPGSSYEQYF.

This clone was observed once. The V call is TRBV28, the J call TRBJ2-5, with 7 bases matching TRBD2. Germline CDR1 and CDR2: MDHEN and SYDVKM. The CDR3 contains 16 residues. Trimming at V came to 1 base and at J to 0 bases, leaving 5 bases not matched to a gene. The CDR3 region has the DNA TGTGCCAGCAGTTTATTGGCGGGAGTGGACCAAGAGACCCAGTACTTC. As protein: CASSLLAGVDQETQYF.

This clone was detected only a few times. J is TRBJ1-6 and V is TRBV2; 7 positions agree with TRBD1. This CDR3 spans 16 amino acids. V lost 8 bases and J lost 6; bases outside the gene matches: 13. Looked up from germline, CDR1 is SNHLY and CDR2 is FYNNEI. The CDR3 nucleotides read TGTGCCAGCGTGCAGGGGGGCCTCAGGGGTAATTCACCCCTCCACTTT. It yields the protein CASVQGGLRGNSPLHF.

The rearrangement joins TRBV28 to TRBJ1-2, with D unresolved. Germline CDR1 reads MDHEN; CDR2 reads SYDVKM. The CDR3 runs 12 residues. V dropped 7 bases and J dropped 6 bases, with 12 bases sitting between them. CDR3 in amino acids: CASTLWGDGYTF. CDR3 nucleotide sequence: TGTGCCAGCACCCTCTGGGGAGATGGCTACACCTTC.

Written as DNA, the CDR3 is TGCGCCAGCAGCCTTCGGACACCCGGGACAGGGATCGCAGATACGCAGTATTTT. The encoded protein is CASSLRTPGTGIADTQYF. This chain uses TRBV5-1 with TRBJ2-3, with TRBD1 matching over 9 bases. Trimming cost V 4 bases and J 4 bases; bases outside gene matches: 16. Germline values: CDR1 SGHRS, CDR2 YFSETQ. This CDR3 contains 18 residues.

This clone was seen a single time. The chain carries TRBV4-2 and TRBJ2-1, with 10 bases lining up with TRBD2. Germline CDR1 and CDR2: LGHNA and YNFKEQ. Germline trimming cut 6 bases from V and 5 bases from J; bases unmatched to any gene: 16. The CDR3 is 18 residues long. This chain's CDR3 is CASSPFDALAGDDNEQFF. The CDR3 DNA is TGTGCCAGCAGTCCCTTTGACGCCCTAGCGGGAGACGACAATGAGCAGTTCTTC.

The rearrangement links TRBV19 to TRBJ2-7, with 7 nucleotides matching TRBD1. The ends lost 5 bases at V and 1 base at J; junction bases unmatched: 5. The CDR3 loop spans 14 amino acids. Germline assignment: CDR1 LNHDA and CDR2 SQIVND (reference sequence). The CDR3 loop reads CASSLQGSSYEQYF. The CDR3 nucleotides are TGTGCCAGTAGTTTACAGGGGTCGTCCTACGAGCAGTACTTC.

V and J are TRBV4-3 and TRBJ2-5; possible D gene TRBD2, 5 bases. The CDR3 has 16 residues. Trimming removed 1 base at V and 6 bases at J, with 18 bases between. Germline V gene lookup returns CDR1 LGHNA and CDR2 YSLEER. The CDR3, as DNA: TGCGCCAGCAGCCAAGGATTACTAGGCCCTATTCAGACCCAGTACTTC. It specifies CASSQGLLGPIQTQYF.

This chain links TRBV20-1 with TRBJ1-2; D not resolved. The CDR3 contains 11 residues. V lost 3 bases to trimming and J lost 4 bases, with 6 bases between them. Looked up from germline, CDR1 is DFQATT and CDR2 is SNEGSKA (reference sequence). CDR3 residues: CSASSSYGYTF. The CDR3 coding sequence is TGCAGTGCTAGTTCCAGCTATGGCTACACCTTC.

In DNA, the CDR3 is TGTGCCAGCAGCCCAGGACTGGCCCAAGAGACCCAGTACTTC. Translation gives CASSPGLAQETQYF. The rearrangement joins TRBV5-4 to TRBJ2-5; D is possibly TRBD2 (5 bases). V lost 4 bases to trimming and J lost 1 base, with 11 bases between them. The germline gives CDR1 SGHNT, CDR2 YYREEE (reference sequence). This CDR3 is 14 amino acids long.

CDR3 amino acids: CASSLASTDTQYF. The CDR3 region has the DNA TGCGCCAGCAGCTTGGCTAGCACAGATACGCAGTATTTT. V is TRBV5-1 and J is TRBJ2-3; D ambiguous. The germline V gene has CDR1 SGHRS and CDR2 YFSETQ. The CDR3 is made up of 13 amino acids. V was shortened by 0 bases and J by 0 bases, with 2 bases between the two germline ends. Full variable domain (rest looked up from reference TRBV5-1 and TRBJ2-3): KAGVTQTPRYLIKTRGQQVTLSCSPISGHRSVSWYQQTPGQGLQFLFEYFSETQRNKGNFPGRFSGRQFSNSRSEMNVSTLELGDSALYLCASSLASTDTQYFGPGTRLTVL.

This chain links TRBV27 with TRBJ1-5, with TRBD1 identical over 7 bases. This CDR3 comprises 16 residues. V shed 2 bases and J 0 bases; nucleotides not matched to a gene: 4. Per the germline V gene, CDR1 is MNHEY and CDR2 is SMNVEV (reference sequence). The CDR3 DNA sequence: TGTGCCAGCAGTTTAGAGGGACAGTATAGCAATCAGCCCCAGCATTTT. As protein: CASSLEGQYSNQPQHF.

The chain employs TRBV9 and TRBJ1-2, with TRBD1 as a possible D gene (5 bases). CDR1 is SGDLS and CDR2 is YYNGEE in the germline V gene. V was shortened by 2 bases and J by 2 bases, with 16 bases between the two germline ends. The length of the CDR3 is 16 residues. CDR3 sequence: CASSVGTFNPNYGYTF. CDR3 DNA: TGTGCCAGCAGCGTCGGGACTTTCAACCCCAACTATGGCTACACCTTC.

The genes are TRBV28 and TRBJ2-2; 7 bases fit TRBD2. The CDR3 is 16 amino acids. Germline CDR1 is MDHEN and CDR2 is SYDVKM. The V gene end was trimmed by 6 bases and the J gene end by 4 bases; junction bases not matched to a gene: 11. The DNA of the CDR3 is TGTGCCAGCAGGGCGGAGGGGACTACTCTCACCGGGGAGCTGTTTTTT. This sequence encodes CASRAEGTTLTGELFF. Using reference TRBV28 and TRBJ2-2 for the parts outside the CDR3, the full variable domain is DVKVTQSSRYLVKRTGEKVFLECVQDMDHENMFWYRQDPGLGLRLIYFSYDVKMKEKGDIPEGYSVSREKKERFSLILESASTNQTSMYLCASRAEGTTLTGELFFGEGSRLTVL.

This chain uses TRBV9 with TRBJ2-7; D is possibly TRBD1 (6 bases). V lost 0 bases, J lost 2 bases, and 9 bases lay in between. Germline V gene lookup returns CDR1 SGDLS and CDR2 YYNGEE. The CDR3 totals 14 residues. This chain's CDR3 is CASSVAQGAYEQYF. DNA of the CDR3: TGTGCCAGCAGCGTAGCACAGGGCGCCTACGAGCAGTACTTC.